These 15 T cell receptor beta chains came from one sample sequenced in a study of shared clonotypes between healthy human individuals. Assay used: immunoSEQ multiplex PCR; TCRdb lists only in-frame clones, some missing. Altogether around 2.5 million clones are present, over 85% being singletons, with the ten largest covering around 0.37%. Source material: naive CD4+ T cells from PBMCs. Subset of the sample: CD45RA+ positively selected. The receptors here all came from a man younger than 30 in good health. Some clones in this sample may be carry-over from other donors' samples.

Regarding this clone: The same CDR3 also results from other DNA sequences found in this sample. The V gene is TRBV7-8, the J gene TRBJ2-1, with TRBD2 matching 7 bases. Germline V lookup: CDR1 SGHVS, CDR2 FQNEAQ. There are 16 residues in the CDR3. V dropped 1 base and J dropped 7; count of bases not matched to a gene: 10. The CDR3 bases are TGTGCCAGCAGCTTAGAGAGGCTAGCGGTAAATAATGAGCAGTTCTTC. Residues: CASSLERLAVNNEQFF. The variable domain in full, with the rest retrieved from reference TRBV7-8 and TRBJ2-1, is GAGVSQSPRYKVAKRGQDVALRCDPISGHVSLFWYQQALGQGPEFLTYFQNEAQLDKSGLPSDRFFAERPEGSVSTLKIQRTQQEDSAVYLCASSLERLAVNNEQFFGPGTRLTVL.

V usage is TRBV5-1 and J usage is TRBJ2-1; perhaps TRBD2 as D (5 bases). The CDR3 sequence is 16 residues long. V was pared by 6 bases and J by 0 bases, with 16 bases between. Germline V CDR1 and CDR2: SGHRS, YFSETQ. The CDR3 region has the DNA TGCGCCAGCACTCGGAGCGGATCCAGCTCCTACAATGAGCAGTTCTTC. Translated: CASTRSGSSSYNEQFF.

Points on this clone: Other DNA sequences of this sample code for an identical CDR3. The chain carries TRBV11-3 and TRBJ2-5; TRBD2 matches 11 bases. Germline V gives CDR1 SGHNT, CDR2 YENEEA. The CDR3 spans 17 residues. With 1 base clipped from V and 2 bases from J, the junction kept 6 bases outside the gene matches. The CDR3 DNA is TGTGCCAGCAGCTTAGGGTCGGCTAGCGGGGGGCAAGAGACCCAGTACTTC. As protein: CASSLGSASGGQETQYF.

The count of this clone is one. This rearrangement joins TRBV5-8 to TRBJ1-2; maybe TRBD1 (5 bases). The CDR3 is made up of 15 amino acids. In germline, CDR1 is SGHTS, CDR2 YDEGEE. V lost 4 bases to trimming and J lost 1 base, with 14 bases between them. The CDR3 sequence is CASSDTGTNNYGYTF. The CDR3 coding sequence is TGTGCCAGCAGCGACACCGGGACTAATAACTATGGCTACACCTTC.

The chain joins TRBV19 to TRBJ2-7; weak D call: TRBD2 (5 bases). Trimming shortened V by 4 bases and J by 3 bases, and 16 bases separated the two germline ends. This CDR3 is 15 amino acids long. From germline, CDR1 is LNHDA and CDR2 SQIVND (reference sequence). The CDR3 loop is CASSTTAGPFYEQYF. For the CDR3, the DNA is TGTGCCAGTAGTACCACTGCGGGCCCTTTCTACGAGCAGTACTTC.

Concerning this clone: Other DNA sequences in the same sample also yield this CDR3. The chain combines TRBV10-3 with TRBJ2-7; D gene uncertain. Trimming removed 0 bases at V and 5 bases at J, with 5 bases between. The CDR3 has 12 amino acids. Germline CDR1 reads ENHRY; CDR2 reads SYGVKD. CDR3 sequence reads: CAISESGDEQYF. The CDR3 coding sequence is TGTGCCATCAGTGAGTCTGGCGACGAGCAGTACTTC.

The chain couples TRBV29-1 to TRBJ2-7; 7 bases line up with TRBD1. CDR1 SQVTM and CDR2 ANQGSEA come from the germline V gene. Trimming cost V 5 bases and J 2 bases; bases outside gene matches: 9. The CDR3 sequence is 14 residues long. The CDR3 nucleotides are TGCAGCGTTCACACAGGGGTCCCGGCCTACGAGCAGTACTTC. It translates to CSVHTGVPAYEQYF.

CDR3 residues: CASSQGIGRADTQYF. CDR3 DNA: TGCGCCAGCAGCCAAGGGATCGGGCGGGCAGATACGCAGTATTTT. The V gene is TRBV4-1, the J gene TRBJ2-3, with a tentative D call TRBD2 (5 bases). Germline CDR1 reads MGHRA; CDR2 reads YSYEKL. The length of the CDR3 is 15 residues. The V end lost 1 base, the J end lost 4 bases, and 12 bases lay between the germline ends.

This clone was recorded only once. The rearrangement uses TRBV6-5 and TRBJ1-5, with TRBD1 matching over 10 bases. The germline V gene has CDR1 MNHEY and CDR2 SVGAGI. J gave up 3 bases and V 5 bases, and 4 bases lay outside the gene matches. The CDR3 is made up of 15 amino acids. Written as DNA, the CDR3 is TGTGCCAGCAGTCCGACAGGGGGCACCAATCAGCCCCAGCATTTT. This codes for CASSPTGGTNQPQHF.

The chain joins TRBV21-1 to TRBJ2-7; the table's D call, TRBD2, has no DNA check behind it. TRBV21-1 is annotated as a pseudogene. This CDR3 is 16 amino acids long. This chain's CDR3 is CASSSILLRGLDEQYF. CDR3 sequence (DNA): TGTGCCAGCAGCAGTATACTCCTAAGGGGACTAGACGAGCAGTACTTC.

The gene calls are TRBV9 and TRBJ1-2; D is unresolved. The CDR3 contains 13 residues. V was shortened by 1 base and J by 7 bases, with 11 bases between the two germline ends. The germline V gene encodes CDR1 SGDLS and CDR2 YYNGEE. The CDR3 DNA reads TGTGCCAGCAGCGTAAGGGTCGAGGGTGGCTACACCTTC. Translated, it gives CASSVRVEGGYTF.

This chain links TRBV28 with TRBJ2-7; D remains unclear. CDR1 is MDHEN and CDR2 is SYDVKM in the germline V gene. V lost 3 bases and J lost 0, with 12 bases in between. The CDR3 runs to 15 residues. CDR3: CASSLAASSSYEQYF. The CDR3 DNA is TGTGCCAGCAGTTTGGCGGCTTCTAGCTCCTACGAGCAGTACTTC.

The V and J genes are TRBV7-8 and TRBJ2-3, with unresolved D. The CDR3 sequence is 16 residues long. CDR1 SGHVS and CDR2 FQNEAQ come from the germline V gene. Trimming left V 1 base short and J 6 bases short, with 17 bases between. CDR3 in DNA: TGTGCCAGCAGCTTAGGGGCCCGGGTCCATGGCGATACGCAGTATTTT. It translates to CASSLGARVHGDTQYF.

V gene TRBV9 combines with J gene TRBJ2-7; D gene unclear. Trimming stripped 0 bases from V and 0 bases from J, with 7 bases between. The CDR3 consists of 14 residues. Germline loops: CDR1 SGDLS, CDR2 YYNGEE. The CDR3 protein is CASSVGPHSYEQYF. The CDR3 DNA is TGTGCCAGCAGCGTAGGGCCCCACTCCTACGAGCAGTACTTC.

The V gene is TRBV25-1, the J gene TRBJ2-1, with 10 bases that match TRBD1. V lost 8 bases to trimming and J lost 5 bases; unmatched junction nucleotides: 9. CDR1 and CDR2 (germline): MGHDK, SYGVNS. The CDR3 has 15 residues. CDR3 loop: CASADAGTGDNEQFF. CDR3 nucleotides: TGTGCCAGCGCTGACGCCGGGACAGGGGACAATGAGCAGTTCTTC.